The 5 T cell receptor beta chains listed next were all sequenced from one sample in a study of blood T cell repertoires in COVID-19. Only in-frame clones appear in the TCRdb table, and some are missing; sequencing was by immunoSEQ multiplex PCR. The data contain around 250,000 clones, 80% to 90% of them seen just once; the ten biggest clones take up 5.5% to 6.5%. Sequenced sample: peripheral blood. Receptor source: a man aged 55 to 70 with acute or convalescent COVID-19.

This chain links TRBV29-1 with TRBJ1-5, with D perhaps TRBD1 (5 bases). Germline loops: CDR1 SQVTM, CDR2 ANQGSEA. CDR3 size: 13 residues. V lost 1 base and J 5 bases, leaving 9 bases between the germline ends. The CDR3 reads CSVEVGEDQPQHF. CDR3 DNA sequence: TGCAGCGTTGAAGTGGGGGAGGATCAGCCCCAGCATTTT. Full variable domain (remainder filled in from reference TRBV29-1 and TRBJ1-5): SAVISQKPSRDICQRGTSLTIQCQVDSQVTMMFWYRQQPGQSLTLIATANQGSEATYESGFVIDKFPISRPNLTFSTLTVSNMSPEDSSIYLCSVEVGEDQPQHFGDGTRLSIL.

The J gene is TRBJ2-4, the V gene TRBV19; 10 bases are shared with TRBD1. The V gene end was trimmed by 9 bases and the J gene end by 3 bases; junction bases not matched to a gene: 11. CDR3 size: 16 residues. The germline V gene has CDR1 LNHDA and CDR2 SQIVND (reference sequence). Here the CDR3 DNA reads TGTGCCAGCAGTGCCCGACAGGGGGCGGGCAAAAACATTCAGTACTTC. This codes for CASSARQGAGKNIQYF.

This chain connects TRBV6-4 to TRBJ1-4; D is possibly TRBD1 (6 bases). V lost 6 bases to trimming and J lost 3 bases, with 14 bases between them. The germline V gene encodes CDR1 MRHNA and CDR2 SNTAGT. This CDR3 contains 15 residues. CDR3 amino acids: CASSPGETANEKLFF. The CDR3 DNA reads as TGTGCCAGCAGCCCAGGGGAGACCGCTAATGAAAAACTGTTTTTT.

This chain connects TRBV11-2 to TRBJ2-4, with 11 bases lining up with TRBD2. The length of the CDR3 is 14 residues. Germline values: CDR1 SGHAT, CDR2 FQNNGV. Germline trimming cut 9 bases from V and 9 bases from J; bases unmatched to any gene: 10. This chain's CDR3 is CASKVAGGRGIQYF. The CDR3 bases are TGTGCCAGTAAGGTAGCGGGAGGGCGTGGCATTCAGTACTTC.

As for this clone: Other DNA sequences in this sample translate to the same CDR3. The CDR3: CASSPGTGNYGYTF. CDR3 DNA: TGTGCCAGCAGTCCTGGGACAGGGAACTATGGCTACACCTTC. The rearrangement joins TRBV28 to TRBJ1-2, with 9 bases fitting TRBD1. V was clipped by 5 bases and J by 2 bases; unmatched bases: 3. The CDR3 contains 14 residues. Per the germline V gene, CDR1 is MDHEN and CDR2 is SYDVKM.